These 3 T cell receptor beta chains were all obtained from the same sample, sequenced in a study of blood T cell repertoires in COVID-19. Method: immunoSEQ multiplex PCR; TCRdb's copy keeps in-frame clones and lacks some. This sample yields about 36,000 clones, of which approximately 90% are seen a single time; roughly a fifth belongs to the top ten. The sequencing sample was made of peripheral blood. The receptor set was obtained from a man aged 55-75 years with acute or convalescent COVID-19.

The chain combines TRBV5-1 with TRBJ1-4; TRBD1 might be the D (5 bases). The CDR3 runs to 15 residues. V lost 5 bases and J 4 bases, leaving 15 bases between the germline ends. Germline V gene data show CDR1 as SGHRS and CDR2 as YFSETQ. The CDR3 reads CASRPLPGNNEKLFF. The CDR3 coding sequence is TGCGCCAGCAGGCCGCTGCCAGGGAATAATGAAAAACTGTTTTTT.

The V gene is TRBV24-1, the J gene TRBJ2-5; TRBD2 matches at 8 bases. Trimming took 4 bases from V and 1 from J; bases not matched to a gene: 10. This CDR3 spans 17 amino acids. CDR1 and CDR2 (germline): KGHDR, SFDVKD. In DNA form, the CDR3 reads TGTGCCACCAGTGACCTAGGAAGAGCGGGAGCCCAAGAGACCCAGTACTTC. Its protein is CATSDLGRAGAQETQYF.

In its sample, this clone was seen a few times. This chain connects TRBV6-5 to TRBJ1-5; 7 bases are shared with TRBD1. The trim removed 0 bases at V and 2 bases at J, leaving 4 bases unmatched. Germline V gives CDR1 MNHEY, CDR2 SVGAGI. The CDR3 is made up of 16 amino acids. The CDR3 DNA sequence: TGTGCCAGCAGTTACTCGGGCAGGGGGGGCAATCAGCCCCAGCATTTT. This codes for CASSYSGRGGNQPQHF.